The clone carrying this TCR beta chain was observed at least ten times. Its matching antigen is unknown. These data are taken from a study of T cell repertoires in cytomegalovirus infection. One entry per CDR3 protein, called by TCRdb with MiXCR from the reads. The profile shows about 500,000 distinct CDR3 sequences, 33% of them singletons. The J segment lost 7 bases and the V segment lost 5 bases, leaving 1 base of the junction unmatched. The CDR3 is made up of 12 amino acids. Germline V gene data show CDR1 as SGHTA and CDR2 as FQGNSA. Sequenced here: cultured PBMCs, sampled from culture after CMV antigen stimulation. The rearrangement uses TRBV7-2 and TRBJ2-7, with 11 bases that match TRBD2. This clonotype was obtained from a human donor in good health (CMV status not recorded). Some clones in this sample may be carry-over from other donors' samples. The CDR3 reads CASSPSGREQYF. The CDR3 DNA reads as TGTGCCAGCAGCCCTAGCGGGAGGGAGCAGTACTTC.